This is a list of T cell receptor beta chains from one sample in a study of T cell repertoires in cytomegalovirus infection. Using its own MiXCR run on the reads, TCRdb lists one record per CDR3 protein. The sample records fewer than 350,000 distinct CDR3 sequences, 15% to 20% being singletons. Sequencing was done on a sample of PBMCs. These receptors all come from a human donor in good health (CMV status not recorded). Some clones in this sample may be carry-over from other donors' samples. Both conserved end residues are part of each CDR3. A D gene is named only where the DNA matches it firmly. Where a row states a size, it is once, few, many or the class of an expanded clone; other rows omit it.

many	TRBV4-1	TRBJ2-7	.	TGCGCCAGCAGCCAAGCTAGCCCCGGGGCCCCCTACGAGCAGTACTTC	CASSQASPGAPYEQYF
few	TRBV28	TRBJ1-2	.	TGTGCCAGCCGTTTGGAGGGCAACTATGGCTACACCTTC	CASRLEGNYGYTF
many	TRBV7-6	TRBJ2-7	.	TGTGCCAGCAGCTTAGAAAGTCCACCAACCTACGAGCAGTACTTC	CASSLESPPTYEQYF
few	TRBV6-6	TRBJ1-5	.	TGTGCCAGCAGTTACATCGGGTGGAGCAGCTTCAATCAGCCCCAGCATTTT	CASSYIGWSSFNQPQHF
.	TRBV7-9	TRBJ2-5	TRBD1	TGTGCCAGCAGCTTAGGACAGGGGGCAAGACCCCAAGAGACCCAGTACTTC	CASSLGQGARPQETQYF
few	TRBV2	TRBJ1-4	TRBD1	TGTGCCAGCAGTGGGCCGGGACAGCAAAATGAAAAACTGTTTTTT	CASSGPGQQNEKLFF
.	TRBV9	TRBJ1-3	TRBD1	TGTGCCAGCAGCACCGGGACAGGGGGCTCTGGAAACACCATATATTTT	CASSTGTGGSGNTIYF
many	TRBV13	TRBJ2-5	.	TGTGCCAGCAGCCCGGGGGAAGAGACCCAGTACTTC	CASSPGEETQYF
few	TRBV28	TRBJ2-3	TRBD1	TGTGCCAGCAGTTTAGGGACAGGGGGTCGCACAGATACGCAGTATTTT	CASSLGTGGRTDTQYF
many	TRBV19	TRBJ2-7	.	TGTGCCAGTAGTCGGGACAGCGGGCCAGGGGGATACGAGCAGTACTTC	CASSRDSGPGGYEQYF
many	TRBV20-1	TRBJ1-1	.	TGCAGTGCTAGAGTCCCAAACCCGGACACTGAAGCTTTCTTT	CSARVPNPDTEAFF
few	TRBV28	TRBJ1-2	TRBD1	TGTGCCAGCCAAACAGGGGTTCATGGCTACACCTTC	CASQTGVHGYTF
few	TRBV9	TRBJ1-3	.	TGTGCCAGCACCAAAGCAGGGAGTGGAAACACCATATATTTT	CASTKAGSGNTIYF
.	TRBV7-9	TRBJ1-4	.	TGTGCCAGCAGCTTAGCAGCGGGGATTCTGACGGGGAATGAAAAACTGTTTTTT	CASSLAAGILTGNEKLFF
.	TRBV20-1	TRBJ2-3	.	TGCAGTGCCCTACTCCCCGGCCAGGATACGCAGTATTTT	CSALLPGQDTQYF
few	TRBV12-3/TRBV12-4	TRBJ2-7	.	TGTGCCAGCAGGAGAGGGAACGGCGAGCAGTACTTC	CASRRGNGEQYF
.	TRBV6-1	TRBJ2-1	.	TGTGCCAGCAGGGCATACACCGGATACAATGAGCAGTTCTTC	CASRAYTGYNEQFF
.	TRBV20-1	TRBJ1-4	TRBD1	TGCAGTGCTAGCGACAGGGGGCATAATGAAAAACTGTTTTTT	CSASDRGHNEKLFF
few	TRBV6-1	TRBJ2-1	TRBD2	TGTGCCAGCAGTTTAAGGAGGGGTAGCGGGGGGGGGAGCTCCTACAATGAGCAGTTCTTC	CASSLRRGSGGGSSYNEQFF
many	TRBV7-9	TRBJ2-7	TRBD1	TGTGCCAGCAGCCAGATGGGACAGGACTCCTACGAGCAGTACTTC	CASSQMGQDSYEQYF
.	TRBV19	TRBJ1-1	TRBD1	TGTGCCAGTAGTATGTTCGGGACAGGCGGAACTGAAGCTTTCTTT	CASSMFGTGGTEAFF
.	TRBV6-1	TRBJ1-5	.	TGTGCCAGCAGTGAAATCCTTTCGTACACGCAGTCCAATCAGCCCCAGCATTTT	CASSEILSYTQSNQPQHF
.	TRBV2	TRBJ2-5	.	TGTGCCAGCAGTCCGATTTTAGTCCAAGAGACCCAGTACTTC	CASSPILVQETQYF
few	TRBV25-1	TRBJ2-3	TRBD2	TGTGCCAGCAGTGAATATCGGGTAGCGGGGGATGACACAGATACGCAGTATTTT	CASSEYRVAGDDTDTQYF
.	TRBV18	TRBJ1-1	TRBD1	TGTGCCAGCTCACCGGGACAGGGTGGGATTGCTGAAGCTTTCTTT	CASSPGQGGIAEAFF
.	TRBV20-1	TRBJ1-6	TRBD1	TGCAGTGCTAGCAGCCGCGGGACAGGGGGCAGTTCACCCCTCCACTTT	CSASSRGTGGSSPLHF
.	TRBV20-1	TRBJ1-1	.	TGCAGTGCTTTTTTAAGTGGCACTGAAGCTTTCTTT	CSAFLSGTEAFF
few	TRBV4-3	TRBJ1-2	TRBD1	TGCGCCAGCAGCCGAGTGGGGGCAGGGGGTGGAAACTATGGCTACACCTTC	CASSRVGAGGGNYGYTF
many	TRBV10-3	TRBJ2-1	TRBD2	TGTGCCATCAGTGAGTCGGCGGGGGGCGGCTACAATGAGCAGTTCTTC	CAISESAGGGYNEQFF
many	TRBV20-1	TRBJ2-7	TRBD1	TGCAGTGCCCCGGGACAGTCTTCCTACGAGCAGTACTTC	CSAPGQSSYEQYF
.	TRBV12-3/TRBV12-4	TRBJ1-2	TRBD1	TGTGCCAGCAGTTCTGGGGACAGGGACTTCTATGGCTACACCTTC	CASSSGDRDFYGYTF
many	TRBV6-1	TRBJ1-1	.	TGTGCCTGCGCTAAAGAGGCAGCCACTGAAGCTTTCTTT	CACAKEAATEAFF
few	TRBV4-2	TRBJ2-7	.	TGTGCCAGCAGCCATCGGGAGAGACTTCTCCACGAGCAGTACTTC	CASSHRERLLHEQYF
few	TRBV5-1	TRBJ2-5	TRBD2	TGCGCCAGCAGCCGGGGACTAGCGGCGGAGACCCAGTACTTC	CASSRGLAAETQYF
few	TRBV7-6	TRBJ1-1	.	TGTGCCAGCAGTCATTCGGAAACACACACTGAAGCTTTCTTT	CASSHSETHTEAFF
few	TRBV20-1	TRBJ2-7	.	TGCAGTGCTAGAGGAGGACCCTACGAGCAGTACTTC	CSARGGPYEQYF
many	TRBV7-2	TRBJ1-5	TRBD1	TGTGCCAGCAGCTATAAGACAGGGAGCAATCAGCCCCAGCATTTT	CASSYKTGSNQPQHF
many	TRBV7-3	TRBJ2-1	.	TGTGCCAGCAGCTTAAGGTCCCCCCAGGGCCTCAATGAGCAGTTCTTC	CASSLRSPQGLNEQFF
many	TRBV4-1	TRBJ1-2	TRBD1	TGCGCCAGCAGCCGAAATAGGCGACAGGGAGACTATGGCTACACCTTC	CASSRNRRQGDYGYTF
few	TRBV29-1	TRBJ2-1	TRBD2	TGCAGCGCCTTTTCTCGGGGGGTCAATGAGCAGTTCTTC	CSAFSRGVNEQFF
few	TRBV20-1	TRBJ1-4	TRBD1	TGCAGTGCTAGAGATAACAGGGGTGGCGAAAAACTGTTTTTT	CSARDNRGGEKLFF
.	TRBV20-1	TRBJ2-2	.	TGCAGTGCTAGAGAAACTAGCTCGAACACCGGGGAGCTGTTTTTT	CSARETSSNTGELFF
few	TRBV19	TRBJ1-6	TRBD1	TGTGCCAGTATGGACAGGGGTATTAATTCACCCCTCCACTTT	CASMDRGINSPLHF
.	TRBV3-1	TRBJ1-2	TRBD1	TGTGCCAGCAGTCATGCAATACCCCCGGGACAGGGTAATGGCTACACCTTC	CASSHAIPPGQGNGYTF
few	TRBV28	TRBJ1-1	.	TGTGCCAGCAGTTTGACAACCATGAACACTGAAGCTTTCTTT	CASSLTTMNTEAFF
many	TRBV7-2	TRBJ2-7	.	TGTGCCAGCAGCAAAGGGGCGTCCTACGAGCAGTACTTC	CASSKGASYEQYF
few	TRBV12-5	TRBJ2-5	TRBD1	TGTGCTAGTGCCCCCGGGACAGGGGGCTCGGAGACCCAGTACTTC	CASAPGTGGSETQYF
many	TRBV7-2	TRBJ1-2	.	TGTGCCAGCAGCCCCTGGACGGATGGCTACACCTTC	CASSPWTDGYTF
.	TRBV5-8	TRBJ1-5	TRBD1	TGTGCCAGCAGCATTACGGGACAGTCCCTTTATAGCAATCAGCCCCAGCATTTT	CASSITGQSLYSNQPQHF
few	TRBV29-1	TRBJ2-7	.	TGCAGCGTTGAGGAACAGGGTTCCTACGAGCAGTACTTC	CSVEEQGSYEQYF
many	TRBV7-2	TRBJ2-1	.	TGTGCCAGCAGCTTAGAATTAGCGCGCAATGAGCAGTTCTTC	CASSLELARNEQFF
few	TRBV27	TRBJ2-7	TRBD1	TGTGCCAGCAGTCCCCGGACAGGGGAGAAGCAGTACTTC	CASSPRTGEKQYF
.	TRBV19	TRBJ2-6	.	TGTGCCAGTAGTGGGGACGGCTACTCTGGGGCCAACGTCCTGACTTTC	CASSGDGYSGANVLTF
.	TRBV20-1	TRBJ2-3	TRBD1	TGCAGTGCTAGTGGAGGACAGGCCCCGGATACGCAGTATTTT	CSASGGQAPDTQYF
many	TRBV7-8	TRBJ2-3	TRBD2	TGTGCCAGCAGCTTAAGACGACTAGCCTCGGCAGATACGCAGTATTTT	CASSLRRLASADTQYF
.	TRBV29-1	TRBJ2-1	.	TGCAGCGCAAAGTTCCCCGGGATCTACAATGAGCAGTTCTTC	CSAKFPGIYNEQFF
many	TRBV7-9	TRBJ1-3	TRBD1	TGTGCCAGCAGCGCGGACAGGGCTTTTGGAAACACCATATATTTT	CASSADRAFGNTIYF
few	TRBV11-2	TRBJ2-5	.	TGTGCCAGTAAGCTGGGGGGCCCAGAGACCCAGTACTTC	CASKLGGPETQYF
.	TRBV24-1	TRBJ1-2	.	TGTGCCACCAGTGAGGCGGGAAAGTCCCTCTATGGCTACACCTTC	CATSEAGKSLYGYTF